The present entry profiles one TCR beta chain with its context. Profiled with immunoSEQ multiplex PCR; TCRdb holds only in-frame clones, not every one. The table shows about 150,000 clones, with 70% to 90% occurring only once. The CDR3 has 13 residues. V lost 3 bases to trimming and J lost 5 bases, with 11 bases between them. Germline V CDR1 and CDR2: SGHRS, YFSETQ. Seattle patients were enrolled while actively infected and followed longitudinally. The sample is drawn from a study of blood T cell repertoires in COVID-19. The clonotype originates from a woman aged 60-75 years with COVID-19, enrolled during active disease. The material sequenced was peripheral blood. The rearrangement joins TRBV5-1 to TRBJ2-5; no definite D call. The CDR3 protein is CASSWQQQETQYF. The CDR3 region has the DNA TGCGCCAGCAGCTGGCAGCAACAGGAGACCCAGTACTTC.